This is a list of T cell receptor beta chains from one sample in a study of blood T cells in healthy people across ages. TCRdb ran MiXCR on the 5' RACE reads and lists one entry per CDR3 protein. The sample shows over 1,300,000 distinct CDR3 sequences, roughly 60% of them seen only once. Sequencing input: blood. The origin of the receptors is a man between 18 and 29 years old in good health. Both conserved end residues are part of each CDR3. A D gene is named only where the DNA matches it firmly. Rows give clone size only sometimes, using once, few, many, or a class for an expanded clone.

. TRBJ2-7 TRBV4-2 . CASSQENKAYEQYF TGTGCCAGCAGCCAAGAAAACAAGGCCTACGAGCAGTACTTC
. TRBJ1-4 TRBV28 few CASSQRDTGNEKLFF TGTGCCAGCAGTCAACGCGACACGGGCAATGAAAAACTGTTTTTT
TRBD2 TRBJ2-5 TRBV5-1 . CASSLRLAGAQQYF TGCGCCAGCAGCTTGAGACTAGCGGGAGCTCAGCAGTACTTC
. TRBJ2-7 TRBV7-2 . CASSLEAGMSYEQYF TGTGCCAGCAGCTTAGAGGCAGGGATGTCCTACGAGCAGTACTTC
TRBD1 TRBJ1-2 TRBV20-1 few CSARNRGRDYGYTF TGCAGTGCTAGAAACAGGGGGCGCGACTATGGCTACACCTTC
. TRBJ1-1 TRBV7-2 . CASSSRTDYTEAFF TGTGCCAGCAGCTCGCGGACAGACTACACTGAAGCTTTCTTT
. TRBJ1-2 TRBV7-7 . CASSPSTGYTF TGTGCTAGCAGCCCATCTACTGGCTACACCTTC
. TRBJ2-1 TRBV6-5 once CASRYGGLGEEQFF TGTGCCAGCAGGTATGGGGGGCTCGGGGAAGAGCAGTTCTTC
. TRBJ1-2 TRBV28 . CASSPYPQGGVGYTF TGTGCCAGCAGCCCCTACCCCCAGGGCGGGGTTGGCTACACCTTC
TRBD1 TRBJ2-7 TRBV14 . CASSHTIQGVDEQYF TGTGCCAGCAGCCATACCATACAGGGGGTCGATGAGCAGTACTTC
. TRBJ2-7 TRBV29-1 . CSGRTLGSYEQYF TGCAGCGGGAGGACCCTGGGGTCCTACGAGCAGTACTTC
TRBD2 TRBJ2-1 TRBV7-2 . CASSRPSGRNNEQFF TGTGCCAGCAGCCGACCTAGCGGCCGTAACAATGAGCAGTTCTTC
. TRBJ1-4 TRBV12-3/TRBV12-4 . CASRVSFSTNEKLFF TGTGCCAGCCGGGTATCTTTTTCAACTAATGAAAAACTGTTTTTT
. TRBJ2-7 TRBV20-1 . CSPSRTSDSEQYF TGCAGTCCTTCCCGTACCTCAGACAGCGAGCAGTACTTC
. TRBJ1-1 TRBV5-1 . CASSFSARDSEAFF TGCGCCAGCAGCTTTTCAGCCCGGGATTCTGAAGCTTTCTTT
TRBD2 TRBJ2-2 TRBV7-9 . CASRAGGPSGELFF TGTGCCAGCAGAGCGGGGGGGCCTTCCGGGGAGCTGTTTTTT
. TRBJ2-3 TRBV4-3 . CASSQDWPAIDTQYF TGCGCCAGCAGCCAAGACTGGCCGGCAATCGATACGCAGTATTTT
. TRBJ2-7 TRBV10-2 . CASSFPAQYF TGCGCCAGCAGCTTTCCAGCCCAGTACTTC
. TRBJ2-7 TRBV20-1 . CSARVTGGKGYEQYF TGCAGTGCTAGAGTAACAGGAGGAAAGGGCTACGAGCAGTACTTC
. TRBJ2-7 TRBV7-8 . CASSLVGSTPPQQYF TGTGCCAGCAGCTTAGTTGGAAGTACTCCTCCTCAGCAGTACTTC
TRBD1 TRBJ2-7 TRBV27 . CASSQPGGLHEQYF TGTGCCAGCAGCCAACCAGGGGGTCTTCACGAGCAGTACTTC
TRBD2 TRBJ2-7 TRBV20-1 . CSAPGGAGFYEQYF TGCAGTGCGCCCGGGGGGGCGGGATTCTACGAGCAGTACTTC
. TRBJ2-7 TRBV29-1 few CSARWGGTYEQYF TGCAGCGCCCGATGGGGCGGGACCTACGAGCAGTACTTC
TRBD2 TRBJ2-3 TRBV7-2 . CASSRITSGGGTDTQYF TGTGCCAGCAGCCGAATTACTAGCGGGGGTGGCACAGATACGCAGTATTTT
. TRBJ2-1 TRBV7-8 . CASSSVRGYEQFF TGTGCCAGCAGCTCAGTTAGGGGTTATGAGCAGTTCTTC
TRBD1 TRBJ2-3 TRBV5-1 . CASSPRDRGPDTQYF TGCGCCAGCAGCCCCCGTGACAGGGGTCCAGATACGCAGTATTTT
. TRBJ1-2 TRBV5-1 . CASSSLPRTVGYGYTF TGCGCCAGCAGCTCCCTTCCACGGACAGTCGGCTATGGCTACACCTTC
. TRBJ2-3 TRBV7-9 . CASSEQEGNTDTQYF TGTGCCAGCAGCGAACAGGAGGGGAACACAGATACGCAGTATTTT
. TRBJ1-2 TRBV7-6 . CASSPLLRGGYTF TGTGCCAGCAGCCCCCTTCTTCGGGGTGGCTACACCTTC
TRBD1 TRBJ2-7 TRBV20-1 many CSARTGGGYEQYF TGCAGTGCTAGGACAGGGGGAGGATACGAGCAGTACTTC
. TRBJ2-7 TRBV4-1 . CASSQDGTPTYEQYF TGCGCTAGCAGCCAAGACGGGACTCCAACCTACGAGCAGTACTTC
TRBD2 TRBJ2-7 TRBV5-1 . CASSSRLSSSGRAGTYEQYF TGCGCCAGCAGCTCCCGGTTGTCTAGTAGCGGGAGGGCCGGAACCTACGAGCAGTACTTC
. TRBJ1-6 TRBV6-2/TRBV6-3 . CASSPHGTSNSPLHF TGTGCCAGCAGTCCACATGGGACCTCTAATTCACCCCTCCACTTT
. TRBJ1-6 TRBV4-3 few CASSQDPQGNSPLHF TGCGCCAGCAGCCAAGATCCCCAGGGGAATTCACCCCTCCACTTT
TRBD1 TRBJ1-1 TRBV25-1 . CASSGPKQGWAEAFF TGTGCCAGCAGTGGACCAAAACAGGGGTGGGCTGAAGCTTTCTTT
. TRBJ2-1 TRBV2 . CASSERLLSYNEQFF TGTGCCAGCAGTGAACGACTGCTCTCCTACAATGAGCAGTTCTTC
. TRBJ2-7 TRBV4-1 few CASSQEQYTYEQYF TGCGCCAGCAGCCAGGAACAGTACACCTACGAGCAGTACTTC
. TRBJ1-2 TRBV7-2 . CASSLAVAERGYTF TGTGCCAGCAGCTTAGCAGTGGCCGAGAGGGGCTACACCTTC
. TRBJ2-5 TRBV25-1 . CASSEVRGDQETQYF TGTGCCAGCAGTGAAGTCAGGGGAGACCAAGAGACCCAGTACTTC
. TRBJ2-1 TRBV11-2 . CASSLVPGLAPEQFF TGTGCCAGCAGCTTAGTTCCGGGACTCGCTCCGGAGCAGTTCTTC
TRBD1 TRBJ1-2 TRBV5-5 . CASRDRGSTIYGYTF TGTGCCAGCCGGGACAGGGGCAGTACGATCTATGGCTACACCTTC
. TRBJ1-5 TRBV28 . CASSFFPWDQDQPQHF TGTGCCAGCAGTTTCTTTCCTTGGGACCAAGATCAGCCCCAGCATTTT
. TRBJ2-7 TRBV27 . CASSFYATSSTYEQYF TGTGCCAGCAGTTTCTACGCGACTAGTAGCACCTACGAGCAGTACTTC
. TRBJ2-6 TRBV6-5 . CASRYQGLANVLTF TGTGCCAGCAGATACCAGGGGCTGGCCAACGTCCTGACTTTC
. TRBJ1-5 TRBV6-5 . CASSPSGANQPQHF TGTGCCAGCAGCCCTTCAGGGGCCAATCAGCCCCAGCATTTT
. TRBJ2-6 TRBV7-9 few CASSLALGANVLTF TGTGCCAGCAGCTTAGCCCTGGGGGCCAACGTCCTGACTTTC
. TRBJ1-5 TRBV12-3/TRBV12-4 . CASTARNNQPQHF TGTGCCAGCACCGCTCGGAACAATCAGCCCCAGCATTTT
. TRBJ1-2 TRBV11-2 . CASSFVGQALYYGYTF TGTGCCAGCAGCTTTGTTGGCCAGGCGCTTTATTATGGCTACACCTTC
. TRBJ1-4 TRBV7-2 . CASRSAPVGEKLFF TGTGCCAGCAGATCGGCCCCGGTCGGAGAAAAACTGTTTTTT
TRBD2 TRBJ2-7 TRBV5-1 . CASSSSRSGSSYEQYF TGCGCCAGCAGCAGCTCCAGGAGCGGGAGCTCTTACGAGCAGTACTTC
TRBD2 TRBJ2-7 TRBV5-1 few CASSPFVTSGPYEQYF TGCGCCAGCAGCCCTTTTGTAACTAGCGGGCCCTACGAGCAGTACTTC
. TRBJ2-3 TRBV21-1 . CASSKTTSSGSADTQYF TGTGCCAGCAGCAAAACCACCTCTAGCGGGAGTGCAGATACGCAGTATTTT
TRBD2 TRBJ2-3 TRBV29-1 . CSVEGGLAGVWRRRTQYF TGCAGCGTTGAAGGGGGACTAGCGGGGGTATGGCGAAGACGAACGCAGTATTTT
. TRBJ2-5 TRBV29-1 . CSVAREMTQYF TGCAGCGTCGCCAGGGAGATGACCCAGTACTTC
TRBD1 TRBJ2-5 TRBV10-3 . CAISGTGGWDEQYF TGTGCCATCAGTGGAACAGGGGGCTGGGATGAGCAGTACTTC
. TRBJ2-5 TRBV6-5 . CASSPLATYQETQYF TGTGCCAGCAGCCCCCTGGCGACATACCAAGAGACCCAGTACTTC
. TRBJ1-6 TRBV27 . CASSIRPQGTFNSPLHF TGTGCCAGCAGTATCCGACCACAGGGAACTTTTAATTCACCCCTCCACTTT
TRBD2 TRBJ2-1 TRBV29-1 . CSVERAGGLNEQFF TGCAGCGTAGAGAGAGCGGGAGGATTAAATGAGCAGTTCTTC
. TRBJ2-1 TRBV4-2 . CASSQDVGRSSYNEQFF TGTGCCAGCAGCCAAGATGTCGGGCGGAGCTCCTACAATGAGCAGTTCTTC